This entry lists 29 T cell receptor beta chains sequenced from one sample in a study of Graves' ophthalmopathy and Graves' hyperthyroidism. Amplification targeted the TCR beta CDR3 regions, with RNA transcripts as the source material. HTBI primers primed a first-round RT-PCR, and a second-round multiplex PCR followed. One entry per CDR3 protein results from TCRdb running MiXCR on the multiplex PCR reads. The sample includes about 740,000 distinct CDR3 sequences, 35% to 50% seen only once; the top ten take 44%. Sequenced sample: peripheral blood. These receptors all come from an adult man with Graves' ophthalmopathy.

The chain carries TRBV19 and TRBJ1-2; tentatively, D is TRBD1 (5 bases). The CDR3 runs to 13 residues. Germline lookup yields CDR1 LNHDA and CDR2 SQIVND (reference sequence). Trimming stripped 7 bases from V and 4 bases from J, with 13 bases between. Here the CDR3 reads CASIRGPGYGYTF. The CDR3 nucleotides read TGTGCCAGTATTCGGGGACCAGGCTATGGCTACACCTTC.

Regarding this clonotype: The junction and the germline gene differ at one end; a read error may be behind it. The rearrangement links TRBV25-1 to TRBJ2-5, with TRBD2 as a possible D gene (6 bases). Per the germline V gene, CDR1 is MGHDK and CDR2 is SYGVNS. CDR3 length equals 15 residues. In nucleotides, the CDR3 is TGTGCCTGCAGTGCTTTCCGGGACTACCAAGAGACCCAGTACTTC. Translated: CACSAFRDYQETQYF.

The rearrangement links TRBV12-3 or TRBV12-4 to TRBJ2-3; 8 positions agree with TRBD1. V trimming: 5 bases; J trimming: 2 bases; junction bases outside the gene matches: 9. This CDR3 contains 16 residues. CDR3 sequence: CASSVRDRTTTDTQYF. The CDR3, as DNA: TGTGCCAGCAGTGTCAGGGACAGGACAACCACAGATACGCAGTATTTT.

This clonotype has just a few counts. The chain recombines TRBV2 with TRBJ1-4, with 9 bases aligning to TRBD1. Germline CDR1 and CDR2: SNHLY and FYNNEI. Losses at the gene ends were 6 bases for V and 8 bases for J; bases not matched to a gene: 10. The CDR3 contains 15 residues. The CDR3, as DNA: TGTGCCAGCAGCCAATCTGGGACAGGGAACGAAAAACTGTTTTTT. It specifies CASSQSGTGNEKLFF.

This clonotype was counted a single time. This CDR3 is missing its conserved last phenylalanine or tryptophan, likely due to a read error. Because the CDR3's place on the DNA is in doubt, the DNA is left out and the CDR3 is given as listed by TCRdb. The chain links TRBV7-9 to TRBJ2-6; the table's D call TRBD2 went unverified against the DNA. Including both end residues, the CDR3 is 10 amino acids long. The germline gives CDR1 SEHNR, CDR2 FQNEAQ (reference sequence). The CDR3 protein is CASSLGGGNT.

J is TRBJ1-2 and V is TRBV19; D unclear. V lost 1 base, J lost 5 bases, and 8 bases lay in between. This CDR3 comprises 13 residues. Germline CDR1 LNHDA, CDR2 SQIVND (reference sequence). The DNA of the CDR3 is TGTGCCAGTAGTATAGGGGAACTTTATGGCTACACCTTC. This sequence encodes CASSIGELYGYTF.

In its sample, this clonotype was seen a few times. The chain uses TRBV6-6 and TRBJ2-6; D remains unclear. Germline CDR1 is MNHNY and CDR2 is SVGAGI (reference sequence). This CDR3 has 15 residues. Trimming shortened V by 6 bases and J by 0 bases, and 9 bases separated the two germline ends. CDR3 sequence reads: CASSYKYSGANVLTF. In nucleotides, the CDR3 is TGTGCCAGCAGCTATAAGTACTCTGGGGCCAACGTCCTGACTTTC.

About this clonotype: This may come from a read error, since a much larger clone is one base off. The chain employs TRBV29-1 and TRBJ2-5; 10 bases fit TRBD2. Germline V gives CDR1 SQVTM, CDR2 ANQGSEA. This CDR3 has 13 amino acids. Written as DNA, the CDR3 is TGCAACGTTGGGGCTAGCGGGAGTGGGACCCAGTACTTC. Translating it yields CNVGASGSGTQYF.

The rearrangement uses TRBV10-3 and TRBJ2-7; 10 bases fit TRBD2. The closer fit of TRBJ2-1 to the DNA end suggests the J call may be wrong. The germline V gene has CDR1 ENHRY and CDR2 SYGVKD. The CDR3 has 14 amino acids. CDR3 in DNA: TGTGCCATCAAAAGCGGGGGGGCCGGTGGTGAGCAGTTCTTC. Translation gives CAIKSGGAGGEQFF.

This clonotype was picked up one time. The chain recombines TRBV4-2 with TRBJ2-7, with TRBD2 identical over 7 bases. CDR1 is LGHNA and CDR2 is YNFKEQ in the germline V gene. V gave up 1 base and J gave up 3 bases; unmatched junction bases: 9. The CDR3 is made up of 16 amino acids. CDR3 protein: CASSQGIAGRNYEQYF. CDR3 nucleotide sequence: TGTGCCAGCAGCCAAGGGATAGCGGGCAGAAACTACGAGCAGTACTTC.

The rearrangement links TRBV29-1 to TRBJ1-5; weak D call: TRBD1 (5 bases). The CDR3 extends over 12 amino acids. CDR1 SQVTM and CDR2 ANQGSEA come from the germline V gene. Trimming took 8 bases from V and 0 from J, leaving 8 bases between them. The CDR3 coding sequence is TGCAGCTTAGACAGTAGCAATCAGCCCCAGCATTTT. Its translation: CSLDSSNQPQHF.

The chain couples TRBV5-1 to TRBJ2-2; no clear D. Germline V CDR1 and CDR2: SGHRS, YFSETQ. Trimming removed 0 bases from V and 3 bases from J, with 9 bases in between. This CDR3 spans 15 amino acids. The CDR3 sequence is CASSLAGSDTGELFF. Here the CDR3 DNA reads TGCGCCAGCAGCTTGGCCGGGTCGGACACCGGGGAGCTGTTTTTT.

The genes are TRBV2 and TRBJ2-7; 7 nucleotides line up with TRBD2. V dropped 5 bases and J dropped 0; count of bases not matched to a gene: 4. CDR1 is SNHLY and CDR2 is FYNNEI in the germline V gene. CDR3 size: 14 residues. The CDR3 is CASSSGDLSYEQYF. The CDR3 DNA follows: TGTGCCAGCAGTAGCGGGGACCTCTCCTACGAGCAGTACTTC. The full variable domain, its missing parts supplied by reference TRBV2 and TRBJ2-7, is EPEVTQTPSHQVTQMGQEVILRCVPISNHLYFYWYRQILGQKVEFLVSFYNNEISEKSEIFDDQFSVERPDGSNFTLKIRSTKLEDSAMYFCASSSGDLSYEQYFGPGTRLTVT.

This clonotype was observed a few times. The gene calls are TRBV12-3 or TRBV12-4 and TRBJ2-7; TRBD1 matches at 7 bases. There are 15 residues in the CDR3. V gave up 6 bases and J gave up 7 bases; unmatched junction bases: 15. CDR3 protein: CASSPTGPLSVEQYF. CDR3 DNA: TGTGCCAGCAGCCCGACAGGGCCCCTCTCCGTGGAGCAGTACTTC.

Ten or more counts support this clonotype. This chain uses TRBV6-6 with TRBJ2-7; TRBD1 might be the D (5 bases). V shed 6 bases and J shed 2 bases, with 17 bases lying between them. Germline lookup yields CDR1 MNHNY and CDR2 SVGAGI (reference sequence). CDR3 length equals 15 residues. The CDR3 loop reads CASRPLMQGTYEQYF. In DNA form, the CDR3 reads TGTGCCAGCAGACCCCTTATGCAGGGAACCTACGAGCAGTACTTC.

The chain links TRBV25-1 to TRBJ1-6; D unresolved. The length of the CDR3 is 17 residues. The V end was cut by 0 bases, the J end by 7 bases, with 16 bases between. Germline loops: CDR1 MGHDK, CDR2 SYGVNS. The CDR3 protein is CASSEYVGVEENSPLHF. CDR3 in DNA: TGTGCCAGCAGTGAATATGTCGGGGTGGAGGAAAATTCACCCCTCCACTTT.

Written as DNA, the CDR3 is TGTGCCAGCAGTTTAGAGTTACTCGCGGGGCAGACCGGGGAGCTGTTTTTT. It translates to CASSLELLAGQTGELFF. This sequence joins TRBV25-1 and TRBJ2-2; perhaps TRBD2 as D (6 bases). Germline V gives CDR1 MGHDK, CDR2 SYGVNS. This CDR3 region has 17 residues. Trimming shortened V by 5 bases and J by 5 bases, and 21 bases separated the two germline ends. The variable domain in full, completed from reference TRBV25-1 and TRBJ2-2, reads EADIYQTPRYLVIGTGKKITLECSQTMGHDKMYWYQQDPGMELHLIHYSYGVNSTEKGDLSSESTVSRIRTEHFPLTLESARPSHTSQYLCASSLELLAGQTGELFFGEGSRLTVL.

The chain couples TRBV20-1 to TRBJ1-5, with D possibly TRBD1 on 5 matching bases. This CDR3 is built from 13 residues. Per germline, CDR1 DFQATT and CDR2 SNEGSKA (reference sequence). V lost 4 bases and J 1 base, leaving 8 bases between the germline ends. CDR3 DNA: TGCAGTGCTACGGGGCGCAGCAATCAGCCCCAGCATTTT. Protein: CSATGRSNQPQHF.

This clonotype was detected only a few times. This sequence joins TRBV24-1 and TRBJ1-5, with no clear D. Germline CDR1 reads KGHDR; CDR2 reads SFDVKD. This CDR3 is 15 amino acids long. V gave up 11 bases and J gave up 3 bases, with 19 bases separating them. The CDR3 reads CASSVRHPPNQPQHF. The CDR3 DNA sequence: TGTGCCAGCAGCGTCAGGCATCCGCCCAATCAGCCCCAGCATTTT.

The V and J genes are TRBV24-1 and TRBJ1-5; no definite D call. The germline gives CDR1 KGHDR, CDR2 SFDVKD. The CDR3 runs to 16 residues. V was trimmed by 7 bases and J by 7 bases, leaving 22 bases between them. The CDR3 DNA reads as TGTGCCACCAGCAGCCAAGGTCTCGAGGGCGGACAGCCCCAGCATTTT. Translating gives CATSSQGLEGGQPQHF.

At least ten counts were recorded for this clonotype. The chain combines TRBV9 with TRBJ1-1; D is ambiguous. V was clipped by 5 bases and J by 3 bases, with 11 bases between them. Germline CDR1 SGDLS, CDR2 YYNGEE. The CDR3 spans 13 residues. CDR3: CASSVRRDTEAFF. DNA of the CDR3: TGTGCCAGCAGTGTTCGGAGGGACACTGAAGCTTTCTTT. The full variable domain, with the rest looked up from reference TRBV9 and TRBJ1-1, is DSGVTQTPKHLITATGQRVTLRCSPRSGDLSVYWYQQSLDQGLQFLIQYYNGEERAKGNILERFSAQQFPDLHSELNLSSLELGDSALYFCASSVRRDTEAFFGQGTRLTVV.

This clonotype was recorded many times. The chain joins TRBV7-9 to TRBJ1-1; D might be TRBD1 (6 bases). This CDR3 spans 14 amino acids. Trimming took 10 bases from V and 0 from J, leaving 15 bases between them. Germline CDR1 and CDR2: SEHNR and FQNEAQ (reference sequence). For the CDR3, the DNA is TGTGCCACCCTTCCTGACAGGATGAACACTGAAGCTTTCTTT. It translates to CATLPDRMNTEAFF.

The CDR3 coding sequence is TGTGCCAGCAGCCAAGATGGGTATCGACCCCTCCACTTT. Translated: CASSQDGYRPLHF. The rearrangement uses TRBV7-2 and TRBJ1-6; unclear D gene. The V end lost 5 bases, the J end lost 12 bases, and 14 bases lay between the germline ends. Germline assignment: CDR1 SGHTA and CDR2 FQGNSA. There are 13 residues in the CDR3.

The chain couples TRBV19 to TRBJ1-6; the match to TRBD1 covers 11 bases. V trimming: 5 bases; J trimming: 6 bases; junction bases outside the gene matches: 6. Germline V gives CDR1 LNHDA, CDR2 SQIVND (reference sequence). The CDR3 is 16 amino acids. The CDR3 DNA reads TGTGCCAGTAGTCCAGCGGGACAGGGGGGTAATTCACCCCTCCACTTT. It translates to CASSPAGQGGNSPLHF.

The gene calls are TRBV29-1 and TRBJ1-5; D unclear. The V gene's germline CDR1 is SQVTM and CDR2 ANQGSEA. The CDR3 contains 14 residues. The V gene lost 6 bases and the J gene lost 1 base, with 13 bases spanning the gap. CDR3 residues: CSVAESGSNQPQHF. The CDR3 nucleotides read TGCAGCGTCGCTGAGTCCGGAAGCAATCAGCCCCAGCATTTT.

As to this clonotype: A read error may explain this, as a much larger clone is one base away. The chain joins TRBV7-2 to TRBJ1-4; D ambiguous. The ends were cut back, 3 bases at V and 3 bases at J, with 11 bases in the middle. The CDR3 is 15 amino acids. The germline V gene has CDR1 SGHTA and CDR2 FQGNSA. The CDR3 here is CASSFEFGANEKLFF. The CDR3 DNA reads TGTGCCAGCAGCTTCGAGTTCGGTGCTAATGAAAAACTGTTTTTT.

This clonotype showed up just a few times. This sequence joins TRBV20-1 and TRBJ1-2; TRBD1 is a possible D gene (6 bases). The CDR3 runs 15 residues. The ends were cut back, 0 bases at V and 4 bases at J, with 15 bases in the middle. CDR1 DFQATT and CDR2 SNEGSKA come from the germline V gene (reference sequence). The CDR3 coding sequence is TGCAGTGCTAGAGATGGGACACAGCTCAGCTATGGCTACACCTTC. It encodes CSARDGTQLSYGYTF.

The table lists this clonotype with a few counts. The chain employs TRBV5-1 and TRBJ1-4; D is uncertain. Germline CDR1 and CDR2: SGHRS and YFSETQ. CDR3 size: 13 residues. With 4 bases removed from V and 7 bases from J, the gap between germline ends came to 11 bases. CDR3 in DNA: TGCGCCAGCAGCCCGCTCGGAGTTGAAAAACTGTTTTTT. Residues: CASSPLGVEKLFF.

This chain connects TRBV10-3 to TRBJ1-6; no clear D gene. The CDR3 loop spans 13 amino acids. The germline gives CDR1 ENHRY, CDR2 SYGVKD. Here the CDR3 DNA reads TGTGTATCACGGCACTCGCCTTATTCACCCCTCCACTTT. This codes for CVSRHSPYSPLHF.